These T cell receptor beta chains were read from a single sample in a study of vaccination and CD4 T cells after COVID-19. No antigen has been assigned to these receptors. TCRdb reprocessed the PCR reads via MiXCR and lists one record per CDR3 protein. The table has 25,000 to 30,000 distinct CDR3 sequences, 40% to 45% seen once. Sequences were derived from CD4+ T cells from blood, cultured in vitro, sampled about 7 months after SARS-CoV-2 vaccination. All receptors derive from a human donor who had recovered from COVID-19. Each CDR3 is given with its conserved first and last residue. Each record gives: V gene, J gene, CDR3 length, clone size, D gene, CDR3 DNA, CDR3 protein. A D gene is named only where the DNA matches it firmly. Only part of the rows carry a size: once, few, many, or a class if the clone is expanded.

V gene: TRBV20-1; J gene: TRBJ2-1; CDR3 length: 13; clone size: -; D gene: -; CDR3 DNA: TGCAGTGCTAGAGGTCTGGCCTACAATGAGCAGTTCTTC; CDR3 protein: CSARGLAYNEQFF
V gene: TRBV2; J gene: TRBJ2-5; CDR3 length: 10; clone size: -; D gene: -; CDR3 DNA: TGTGCCAGCGGTTCGGAGACCCAGTACTTC; CDR3 protein: CASGSETQYF
V gene: TRBV5-6; J gene: TRBJ2-7; CDR3 length: 18; clone size: -; D gene: TRBD1; CDR3 DNA: TGTGCCAGCAGCTTGGCACCGGGACAGGGGGCCAAATCCTACGAGCAGTACTTC; CDR3 protein: CASSLAPGQGAKSYEQYF
V gene: TRBV19; J gene: TRBJ2-7; CDR3 length: 17; clone size: -; D gene: -; CDR3 DNA: TGTGCCAGTAGTCCCCGAACCCAGGTAGGGATTGACTACGAGCAGTACTTC; CDR3 protein: CASSPRTQVGIDYEQYF
V gene: TRBV7-6; J gene: TRBJ2-3; CDR3 length: 13; clone size: medium-sized; D gene: -; CDR3 DNA: TGTGCCAGCAGCCCCCAGGGGACAGATACGCAGTATTTT; CDR3 protein: CASSPQGTDTQYF
V gene: TRBV6-1; J gene: TRBJ2-1; CDR3 length: 12; clone size: few; D gene: -; CDR3 DNA: TGTGCCAGCGCTATTATCTGGGATGAGCAGTTCTTC; CDR3 protein: CASAIIWDEQFF
V gene: TRBV6-1; J gene: TRBJ2-1; CDR3 length: 16; clone size: -; D gene: -; CDR3 DNA: TGTGCCAGCAGGGGGGGGGCTAGCGGCGCCTACAATGAGCAGTTCTTC; CDR3 protein: CASRGGASGAYNEQFF
V gene: TRBV20-1; J gene: TRBJ2-1; CDR3 length: 16; clone size: few; D gene: -; CDR3 DNA: TGCAGTGCTAGAGACTATGGGGTCCCCTCCTACAATGAGCAGTTCTTC; CDR3 protein: CSARDYGVPSYNEQFF
V gene: TRBV7-9; J gene: TRBJ2-4; CDR3 length: 14; clone size: -; D gene: -; CDR3 DNA: TGTGCCAGCAGCTTTAATCCTGGGTCGGACATTCAGTACTTC; CDR3 protein: CASSFNPGSDIQYF
V gene: TRBV6-2/TRBV6-3; J gene: TRBJ2-7; CDR3 length: 15; clone size: -; D gene: -; CDR3 DNA: TGTGCCAGCAACAGCCAGGACAGCGATTCCTACGAGCAGTACTTC; CDR3 protein: CASNSQDSDSYEQYF
V gene: TRBV6-4; J gene: TRBJ2-6; CDR3 length: 15; clone size: -; D gene: -; CDR3 DNA: TGTGCCAGCAGTGACTCTGACTCTGGGGCCAACGTCCTGACTTTC; CDR3 protein: CASSDSDSGANVLTF
V gene: TRBV7-2; J gene: TRBJ2-1; CDR3 length: 16; clone size: -; D gene: TRBD2; CDR3 DNA: TGTGCCAGCAGCCCTAGACGACTAGCGGGAGTAAATGAGCAGTTCTTC; CDR3 protein: CASSPRRLAGVNEQFF
V gene: TRBV20-1; J gene: TRBJ2-3; CDR3 length: 13; clone size: few; D gene: -; CDR3 DNA: TGCAGTGCTAGAGACCCCGTCCCAGATACGCAGTATTTT; CDR3 protein: CSARDPVPDTQYF
V gene: TRBV20-1; J gene: TRBJ2-2; CDR3 length: 18; clone size: -; D gene: TRBD2; CDR3 DNA: TGCAGTGCTAGAGGGGGTCGGGCGGGAGTTGGTGGCACCGGGGAGCTGTTTTTT; CDR3 protein: CSARGGRAGVGGTGELFF
V gene: TRBV7-6; J gene: TRBJ2-3; CDR3 length: 14; clone size: -; D gene: -; CDR3 DNA: TGTGCCAGCAGCTTAGGTCCCTATGGGACTCCGCAGTATTTT; CDR3 protein: CASSLGPYGTPQYF
V gene: TRBV19; J gene: TRBJ2-5; CDR3 length: 15; clone size: -; D gene: TRBD1; CDR3 DNA: TGTGCCAGTAGTGAGTGGACAGGGGCAGGGGAGACCCAGTACTTC; CDR3 protein: CASSEWTGAGETQYF
V gene: TRBV20-1; J gene: TRBJ2-1; CDR3 length: 16; clone size: few; D gene: TRBD2; CDR3 DNA: TGCAGTGCTAGCCCTTCGACTAGCGGTTCCTACAATGAGCAGTTCTTC; CDR3 protein: CSASPSTSGSYNEQFF
V gene: TRBV7-2; J gene: TRBJ2-7; CDR3 length: 13; clone size: -; D gene: -; CDR3 DNA: TGTGCCAGCAGCTCCCCCTTGGCCTACGAGCAGTACTTC; CDR3 protein: CASSSPLAYEQYF
V gene: TRBV20-1; J gene: TRBJ2-3; CDR3 length: 12; clone size: medium-sized; D gene: -; CDR3 DNA: TGCAGTGCTAGCCCTTGGCAGGATACGCAGTATTTT; CDR3 protein: CSASPWQDTQYF
V gene: TRBV27; J gene: TRBJ1-1; CDR3 length: 15; clone size: -; D gene: -; CDR3 DNA: TGTGCCAGCAGGCTGGGGGCAGGGAAAGGCACTGAAGCTTTCTTT; CDR3 protein: CASRLGAGKGTEAFF
V gene: TRBV20-1; J gene: TRBJ2-5; CDR3 length: 12; clone size: -; D gene: -; CDR3 DNA: TGCAGTGCCGGTCGGGGGCCGGAGACCCAGTACTTC; CDR3 protein: CSAGRGPETQYF
V gene: TRBV27; J gene: TRBJ2-3; CDR3 length: 14; clone size: few; D gene: -; CDR3 DNA: TGTGCCAGCAGTTTGTGGGAAAGCACAGATACGCAGTATTTT; CDR3 protein: CASSLWESTDTQYF
V gene: TRBV15; J gene: TRBJ1-2; CDR3 length: 15; clone size: -; D gene: -; CDR3 DNA: TGTGCCACCAGCGAAACCTCGGGGAGGATCTATGGCTACACCTTC; CDR3 protein: CATSETSGRIYGYTF
V gene: TRBV7-9; J gene: TRBJ2-7; CDR3 length: 13; clone size: -; D gene: -; CDR3 DNA: TGTGCCAGCAGCCCGCTTGGCAGAGACGAGCAGTACTTC; CDR3 protein: CASSPLGRDEQYF
V gene: TRBV19; J gene: TRBJ2-7; CDR3 length: 15; clone size: few; D gene: -; CDR3 DNA: TGTGCCAGTAGGAGACGGGGGGCGGGTTCCTACGAGCAGTACTTC; CDR3 protein: CASRRRGAGSYEQYF
V gene: TRBV6-1; J gene: TRBJ1-5; CDR3 length: 13; clone size: -; D gene: -; CDR3 DNA: TGTGCCAGCAGTAGGGGTGGCAATCAGCCCCAGCATTTT; CDR3 protein: CASSRGGNQPQHF
V gene: TRBV28; J gene: TRBJ2-7; CDR3 length: 16; clone size: few; D gene: -; CDR3 DNA: TGTGCCAGCAGTTTACCCCTTCAGGGGCCTTCCTACGAGCAGTACTTC; CDR3 protein: CASSLPLQGPSYEQYF
V gene: TRBV7-8; J gene: TRBJ2-5; CDR3 length: 12; clone size: few; D gene: -; CDR3 DNA: TGTGCCAGCAGCTTAGTTGCCGAGACCCAGTACTTC; CDR3 protein: CASSLVAETQYF
V gene: TRBV27; J gene: TRBJ2-2; CDR3 length: 13; clone size: -; D gene: -; CDR3 DNA: TGTGCCAGCACCTATGGGAGCACCGGGGAGCTGTTTTTT; CDR3 protein: CASTYGSTGELFF
V gene: TRBV10-3; J gene: TRBJ1-1; CDR3 length: 13; clone size: few; D gene: -; CDR3 DNA: TGTGCCATCAGTGATTTAGGGGGCACTGAAGCTTTCTTT; CDR3 protein: CAISDLGGTEAFF
V gene: TRBV6-2/TRBV6-3; J gene: TRBJ1-1; CDR3 length: 13; clone size: -; D gene: -; CDR3 DNA: TGTGCCATCTTCGAGGCCCGGGACACTGAAGCTTTCTTT; CDR3 protein: CAIFEARDTEAFF
V gene: TRBV6-2/TRBV6-3; J gene: TRBJ2-7; CDR3 length: 14; clone size: -; D gene: -; CDR3 DNA: TGTGCCAGCCGGTTCACCGGGGGATACTACGAGCAGTACTTC; CDR3 protein: CASRFTGGYYEQYF
V gene: TRBV11-1; J gene: TRBJ2-1; CDR3 length: 14; clone size: -; D gene: -; CDR3 DNA: TGTGCCAGCAGCTTAGCGCCATCGGACAATGAGCAGTTCTTC; CDR3 protein: CASSLAPSDNEQFF
V gene: TRBV20-1; J gene: TRBJ2-1; CDR3 length: 14; clone size: -; D gene: TRBD2; CDR3 DNA: TGCAGTGCTAGTTTGCGGGGGGCCTACAATGAGCAGTTCTTC; CDR3 protein: CSASLRGAYNEQFF
V gene: TRBV6-1; J gene: TRBJ2-1; CDR3 length: 13; clone size: -; D gene: TRBD1; CDR3 DNA: TGTGCCAGCAGGCTACAGGGGCAAACTGAGCAGTTCTTC; CDR3 protein: CASRLQGQTEQFF
V gene: TRBV20-1; J gene: TRBJ1-1; CDR3 length: 15; clone size: -; D gene: TRBD1; CDR3 DNA: TGCAGTGTTATGCCCGGGACAGGGGGCAACACTGAAGCTTTCTTT; CDR3 protein: CSVMPGTGGNTEAFF
V gene: TRBV20-1; J gene: TRBJ2-2; CDR3 length: 15; clone size: few; D gene: TRBD2; CDR3 DNA: TGCAGTGCTAGGCCAAGCGGGAGAGACACCGGGGAGCTGTTTTTT; CDR3 protein: CSARPSGRDTGELFF
V gene: TRBV7-2; J gene: TRBJ1-5; CDR3 length: 13; clone size: few; D gene: -; CDR3 DNA: TGTGCCAGCAGCCTAAGGGGCAATCAGCCCCAGCATTTT; CDR3 protein: CASSLRGNQPQHF
V gene: TRBV6-1; J gene: TRBJ2-5; CDR3 length: 14; clone size: -; D gene: TRBD1; CDR3 DNA: TGTGCCAGCAGGACGACAGGGGGCGGTGTGACCCAGTACTTC; CDR3 protein: CASRTTGGGVTQYF
V gene: TRBV25-1; J gene: TRBJ2-5; CDR3 length: 17; clone size: once; D gene: -; CDR3 DNA: TGTGCCAGCAGTGATTTGTTGACGGGAGATTATGGAGAGACCCAGTACTTC; CDR3 protein: CASSDLLTGDYGETQYF